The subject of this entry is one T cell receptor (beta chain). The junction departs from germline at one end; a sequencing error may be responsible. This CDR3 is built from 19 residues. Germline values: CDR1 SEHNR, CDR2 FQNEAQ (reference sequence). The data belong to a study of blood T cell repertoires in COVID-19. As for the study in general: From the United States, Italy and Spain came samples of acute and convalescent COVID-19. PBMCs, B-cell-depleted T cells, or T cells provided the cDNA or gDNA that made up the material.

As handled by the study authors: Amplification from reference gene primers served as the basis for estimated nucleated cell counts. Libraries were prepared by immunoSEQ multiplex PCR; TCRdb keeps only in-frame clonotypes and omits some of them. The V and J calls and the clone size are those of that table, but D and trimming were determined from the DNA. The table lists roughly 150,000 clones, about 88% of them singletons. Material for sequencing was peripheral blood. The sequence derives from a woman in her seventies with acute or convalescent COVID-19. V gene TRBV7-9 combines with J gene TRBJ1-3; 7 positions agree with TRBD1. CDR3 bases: TGTGCCAGCAGCCCCACGGCGTTTAGTAGGGGGCTATCTGGCAACACCATATATTTT. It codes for CASSPTAFSRGLSGNTIYF. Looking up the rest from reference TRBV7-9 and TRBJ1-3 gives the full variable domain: DTGVSQNPRHKITKRGQNVTFRCDPISEHNRLYWYRQTLGQGPEFLTYFQNEAQLEKSRLLSDRFSAERPKGSFSTLEIQRTEQGDSAMYLCASSPTAFSRGLSGNTIYFGEGSWLTVV.